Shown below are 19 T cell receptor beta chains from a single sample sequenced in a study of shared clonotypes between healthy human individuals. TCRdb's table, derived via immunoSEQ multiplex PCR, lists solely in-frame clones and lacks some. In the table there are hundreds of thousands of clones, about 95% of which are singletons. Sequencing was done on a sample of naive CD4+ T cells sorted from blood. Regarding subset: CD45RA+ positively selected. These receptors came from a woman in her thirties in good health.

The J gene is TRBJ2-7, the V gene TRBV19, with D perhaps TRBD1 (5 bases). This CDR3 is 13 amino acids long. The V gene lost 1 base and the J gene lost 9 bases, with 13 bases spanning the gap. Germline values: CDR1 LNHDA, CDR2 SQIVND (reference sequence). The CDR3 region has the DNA TGTGCCAGTAGTATAGCGGCAGGGCCGACGCAGTACTTC. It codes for CASSIAAGPTQYF.

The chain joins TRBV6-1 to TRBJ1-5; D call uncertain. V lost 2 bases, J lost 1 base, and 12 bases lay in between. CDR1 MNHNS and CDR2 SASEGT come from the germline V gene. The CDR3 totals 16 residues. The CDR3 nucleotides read TGTGCCAGCAGTGAATCGGGGTTCAGGAGCAATCAGCCCCAGCATTTT. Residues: CASSESGFRSNQPQHF.

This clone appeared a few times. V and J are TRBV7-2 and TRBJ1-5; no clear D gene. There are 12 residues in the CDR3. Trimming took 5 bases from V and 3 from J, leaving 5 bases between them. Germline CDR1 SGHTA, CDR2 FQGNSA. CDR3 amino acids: CASSPYNQPQHF. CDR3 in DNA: TGTGCCAGCAGCCCCTACAATCAGCCCCAGCATTTT.

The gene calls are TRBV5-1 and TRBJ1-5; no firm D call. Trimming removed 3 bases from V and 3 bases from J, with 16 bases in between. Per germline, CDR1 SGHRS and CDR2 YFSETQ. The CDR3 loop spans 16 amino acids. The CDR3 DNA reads TGCGCCAGCAGCTCAGGACCTCGGCAGACCAATCAGCCCCAGCATTTT. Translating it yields CASSSGPRQTNQPQHF.

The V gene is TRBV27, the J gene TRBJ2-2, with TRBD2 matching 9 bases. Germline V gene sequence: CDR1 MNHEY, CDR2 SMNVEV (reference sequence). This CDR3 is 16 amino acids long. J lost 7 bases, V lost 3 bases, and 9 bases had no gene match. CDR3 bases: TGTGCCAGCAGTTTGGGCCTAGCGGGATTTATCGGGGAGCTGTTTTTT. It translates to CASSLGLAGFIGELFF.

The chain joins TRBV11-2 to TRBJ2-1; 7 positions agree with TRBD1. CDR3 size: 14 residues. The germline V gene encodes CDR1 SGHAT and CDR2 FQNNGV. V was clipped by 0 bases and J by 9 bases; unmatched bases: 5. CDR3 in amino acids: CASSLDDRVGEQFF. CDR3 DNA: TGTGCCAGCAGCTTAGATGACAGGGTAGGTGAGCAGTTCTTC. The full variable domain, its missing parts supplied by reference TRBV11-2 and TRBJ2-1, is EAGVAQSPRYKIIEKRQSVAFWCNPISGHATLYWYQQILGQGPKLLIQFQNNGVVDDSQLPKDRFSAERLKGVDSTLKIQPAKLEDSAVYLCASSLDDRVGEQFFGPGTRLTVL.

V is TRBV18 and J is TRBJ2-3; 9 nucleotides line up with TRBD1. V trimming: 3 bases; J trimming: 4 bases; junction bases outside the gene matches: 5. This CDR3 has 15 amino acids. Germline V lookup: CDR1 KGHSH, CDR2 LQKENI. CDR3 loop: CASSPDRGHPDTQYF. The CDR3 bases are TGTGCCAGCTCACCGGACAGGGGTCATCCAGATACGCAGTATTTT.

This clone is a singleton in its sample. CDR3 in amino acids: CASSEAPDTNSYEQYF. For the CDR3, the DNA is TGTGCCAGCAGTGAAGCTCCCGACACCAACTCCTACGAGCAGTACTTC. This chain uses TRBV6-1 with TRBJ2-7; D remains ambiguous. Germline CDR1 MNHNS, CDR2 SASEGT. CDR3 size: 16 residues. V lost 0 bases and J lost 0, with 12 bases in between.

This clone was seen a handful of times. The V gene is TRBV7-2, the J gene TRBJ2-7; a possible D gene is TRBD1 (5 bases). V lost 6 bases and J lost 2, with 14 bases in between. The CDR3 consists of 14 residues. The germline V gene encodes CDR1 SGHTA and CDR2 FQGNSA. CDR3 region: CASSYHAGPYEQYF. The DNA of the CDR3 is TGTGCCAGCAGTTACCACGCAGGGCCCTACGAGCAGTACTTC.

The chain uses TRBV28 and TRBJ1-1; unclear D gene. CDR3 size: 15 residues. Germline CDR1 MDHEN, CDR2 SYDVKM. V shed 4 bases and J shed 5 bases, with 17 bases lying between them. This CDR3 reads CASSSPSGVRTEAFF. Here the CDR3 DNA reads TGTGCCAGCAGTTCTCCCTCTGGGGTCCGGACTGAAGCTTTCTTT.

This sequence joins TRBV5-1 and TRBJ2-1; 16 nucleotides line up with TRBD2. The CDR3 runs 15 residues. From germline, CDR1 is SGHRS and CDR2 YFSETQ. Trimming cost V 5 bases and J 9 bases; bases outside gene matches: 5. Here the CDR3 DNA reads TGCGCCAGCAGGCCGGGACTAGCGGGAGGGGGTGAGCAGTTCTTC. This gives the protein CASRPGLAGGGEQFF.

The CDR3 DNA follows: TGTGCCAGCAGACTAGCGGGAGGGCCGTCAAATGAGCAGTTCTTC. Its translation is CASRLAGGPSNEQFF. V gene TRBV11-2 combines with J gene TRBJ2-1; 13 nucleotides line up with TRBD2. The V segment lost 6 bases and the J segment 7 bases; nucleotides outside the gene matches: 6. This CDR3 is built from 15 residues. The V gene's germline CDR1 is SGHAT and CDR2 FQNNGV.

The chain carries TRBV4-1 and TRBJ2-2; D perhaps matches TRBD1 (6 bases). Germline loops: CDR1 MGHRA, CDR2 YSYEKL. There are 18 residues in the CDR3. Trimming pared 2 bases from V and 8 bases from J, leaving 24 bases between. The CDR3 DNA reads TGCGCCAGCAGCCAATCCAATGCCGTTCAGGGGTTGCCGGGGGAGCTGTTTTTT. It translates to CASSQSNAVQGLPGELFF.

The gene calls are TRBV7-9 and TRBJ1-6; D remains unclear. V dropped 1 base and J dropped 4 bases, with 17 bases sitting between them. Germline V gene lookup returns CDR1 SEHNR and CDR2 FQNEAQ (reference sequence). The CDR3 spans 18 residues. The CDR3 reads CASSLGRYYSGYNSPLHF. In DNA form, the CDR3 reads TGTGCCAGCAGCTTAGGACGATACTACAGTGGTTATAATTCACCCCTCCACTTT.

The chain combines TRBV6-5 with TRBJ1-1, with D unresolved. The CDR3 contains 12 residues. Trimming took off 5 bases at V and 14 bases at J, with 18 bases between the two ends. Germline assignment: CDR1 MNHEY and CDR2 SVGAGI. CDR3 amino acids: CASSTPGPGRFF. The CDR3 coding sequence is TGTGCCAGCAGTACCCCCGGGCCGGGCCGGTTCTTT.

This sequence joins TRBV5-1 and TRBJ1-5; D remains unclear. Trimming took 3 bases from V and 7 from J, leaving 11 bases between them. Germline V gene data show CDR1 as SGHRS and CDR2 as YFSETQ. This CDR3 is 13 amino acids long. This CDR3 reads CASSSTPGQPQHF. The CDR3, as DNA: TGCGCCAGCAGCTCCACCCCGGGCCAGCCCCAGCATTTT.

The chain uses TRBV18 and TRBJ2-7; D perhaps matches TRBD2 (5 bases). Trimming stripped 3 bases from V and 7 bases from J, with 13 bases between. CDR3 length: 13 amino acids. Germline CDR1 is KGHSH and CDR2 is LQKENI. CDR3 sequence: CASSPGSEDEQYF. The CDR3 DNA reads TGTGCCAGCTCACCGGGGAGCGAGGATGAGCAGTACTTC.

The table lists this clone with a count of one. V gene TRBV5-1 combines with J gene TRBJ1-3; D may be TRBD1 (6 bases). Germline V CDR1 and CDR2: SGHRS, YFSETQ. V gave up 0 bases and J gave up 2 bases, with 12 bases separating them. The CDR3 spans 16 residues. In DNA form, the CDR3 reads TGCGCCAGCAGCTTGGAATTACGGGGGCCTGGAAACACCATATATTTT. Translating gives CASSLELRGPGNTIYF.

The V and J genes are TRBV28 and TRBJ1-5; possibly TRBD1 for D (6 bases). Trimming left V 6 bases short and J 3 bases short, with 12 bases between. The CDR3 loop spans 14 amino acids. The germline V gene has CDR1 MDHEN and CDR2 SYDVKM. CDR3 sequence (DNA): TGTGCCAGCAGAAACGGACAGAACAATCAGCCCCAGCATTTT. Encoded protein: CASRNGQNNQPQHF.